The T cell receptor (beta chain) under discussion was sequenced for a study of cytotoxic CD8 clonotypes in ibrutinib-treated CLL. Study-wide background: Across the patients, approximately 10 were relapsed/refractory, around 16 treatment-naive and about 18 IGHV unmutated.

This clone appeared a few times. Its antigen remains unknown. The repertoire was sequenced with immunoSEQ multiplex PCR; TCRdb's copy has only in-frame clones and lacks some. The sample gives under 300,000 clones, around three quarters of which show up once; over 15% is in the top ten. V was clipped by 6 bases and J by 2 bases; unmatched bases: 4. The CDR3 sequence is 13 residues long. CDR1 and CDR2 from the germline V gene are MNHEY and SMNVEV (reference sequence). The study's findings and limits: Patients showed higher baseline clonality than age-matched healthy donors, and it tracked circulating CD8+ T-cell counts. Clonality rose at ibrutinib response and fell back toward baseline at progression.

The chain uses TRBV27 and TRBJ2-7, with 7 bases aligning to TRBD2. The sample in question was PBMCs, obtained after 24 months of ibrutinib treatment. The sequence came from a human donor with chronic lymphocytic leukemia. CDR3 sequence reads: CASRPSGAYEQYF. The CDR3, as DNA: TGTGCCAGCAGGCCGAGCGGGGCCTACGAGCAGTACTTC.